This T cell receptor beta chain was recovered during a study of human T cells and chemical hapten exposure. Study background: Small differences in pooled library volume mainly drove the variation in TCR yields per sample. Regarding the study as a whole: Relative to control repertoires, expanded TCRs gave rise to significantly more large CDR3 similarity clusters.

Each cDNA molecule in the library carried unique molecular identifiers. TCRdb re-derived calls from the RACE reads in MiXCR, one entry per CDR3 protein. The repertoire holds about 54,000 distinct CDR3 sequences, with less than 10% as singletons. This clonotype was picked up a small number of times. What it recognizes is unknown. This CDR3 comprises 13 residues. Germline assignment: CDR1 SEHNR and CDR2 FQNEAQ (reference sequence). The trim removed 5 bases at V and 6 bases at J, leaving 6 bases unmatched. Time point reported: patch test 2, 6 weeks after DPC sensitization. Regarding treatment: therapeutic diphenylcyclopropenone sensitization with weekly scalp DPC. Non-pregnant alopecia patients aged 18 to 70, suitable for DPC therapy.

The receptor's source is a woman aged 50 to 60 with alopecia areata. Some clones in this sample may be carry-over from other donors' samples. The sequencing used whole blood, collected in connection with sensitization to the hapten diphenylcyclopropenone (DPC). The V call is TRBV7-9, the J call TRBJ2-7; 8 bases agree with TRBD2. The CDR3 DNA follows: TGTGCCAGCAGCCCGACTAGCGCGGGCGAGCAGTACTTC. Its protein is CASSPTSAGEQYF.